This T cell receptor beta chain was recorded in a study of CD8+ T cells in alopecia areata (dated by TCRdb to 2017 to 2018). A note on the overall study: The treated patients took part in an open-label pilot trial in which moderate-to-severe alopecia areata was treated with oral tofacitinib at 5 to 10 mg twice daily. Patients stayed on tofacitinib for 6 to 18 months and then had 6 months of follow-up off drug so that delayed response and recurrence could be assessed. High-throughput TCRbeta sequencing was used to examine T cell clonal expansion in alopecia areata in both the C3H/HeJ mouse model and human patients. Scalp tissue and sorted CD4+ and CD8+ peripheral blood T cells from patchy and totalis/universalis alopecia areata patients and from healthy controls were covered by human TCRbeta sequencing. Biopsies were taken from tofacitinib-treated patients at baseline and again at 4 and 24 weeks into treatment, and several of those patients also had a later scalp biopsy. Clonality in the scalp was compared among normal scalp (n=4), patchy alopecia areata scalp (n=8), and alopecia totalis/universalis scalp (n=8). RNA was extracted with the PAXgene miRNA kit for fixed scalp, the miRNeasy kit for PBMCs, and the RNeasy kit for mouse skin. immunoSEQ multiplex PCR using 35 Vbeta forward primers and 13 Jbeta reverse primers was used to amplify TCRbeta CDR3 regions.

CDR1 and CDR2 (SQVTM, ANQGSEA) derive from the germline V gene. The CDR3, from cysteine to phenylalanine, totals 11 residues. Just the 33-base CDR3 DNA is kept, in frame starting at base 1. V is trimmed back by 6 bases and J by 3 bases, and the junction contains 2 bases that no gene match accounts for. General conclusions and limits of the study: Higher clonality and more expanded CD8+ clones were observed in lesional scalp than in normal scalp, particularly in alopecia totalis/universalis, a finding suggestive of antigenic drive. Shared TCR sequences between patients were less evident than in mice, which may be partly attributable to HLA diversity in the patient population. Unlike mouse skin, which is dominated by gammadelta T cells, normal human skin has resident alphabeta T cells that are also sequenced, and this complicates analysis of the scalp TCR repertoire.

Preparation of the library involved the immunoSEQ multiplex PCR assay. RNA was extracted from all samples and reverse transcribed into cDNA as template for TCR sequencing. SuperScript III was used to make first-strand cDNA, primed with a 2:1 mix of oligo-dT and random hexamers. A synthetic immune receptor repertoire was used to assess amplification bias, and residual bias was removed computationally. For the original study's pipeline: Raw reads were preprocessed for error removal, and CDR3 was defined according to IMGT conventions as running from the conserved cysteine to phenylalanine. Clonality was computed as 1 minus the Shannon entropy, with the entropy normalized by log2 of the number of productive unique TCRs. Whether each scalp clone was CD4 or CD8 was inferred by checking scalp TCRbeta sequences against the CD4 and CD8 repertoires from sorted blood. Drawn from immuneACCESS, this table holds only the in-frame rearrangements with V and J called that TCRdb kept. Clones are partly lost; checked studies trace under half to an unresolved V gene and leave the rest unexplained. Clonal size and the V and J genes are those of that table, whereas D and trimming came from the DNA. The sample includes approximately 180,000 clones, with about 72% observed a single time. Together, the top ten hold over 10% of the sample.

This clone was seen a few times. Its antigen has not been determined. Per-base qualities were not stored, and no clone one base away is much larger. Explained via the paper, the time point label denotes: baseline before oral tofacitinib. Lesional scalp punch biopsies and peripheral blood were obtained from alopecia areata patients. After PBMCs were isolated by density centrifugation and stained for CD3, CD4 and CD8, a FACSAria was used to sort CD4+ and CD8+ T cells. Specimen: CD8+ T cells sorted from blood, collected at week 0. The sequence is built from TRBV29-1 and TRBJ2-7, with TRBD1 identical over 7 junction bases. This TCR derives from a human donor with alopecia areata. In nucleotides, the sequence is TGCAGCGTCCGGGACAGCTACGAGCAGTACTTC. Protein translation: CSVRDSYEQYF.